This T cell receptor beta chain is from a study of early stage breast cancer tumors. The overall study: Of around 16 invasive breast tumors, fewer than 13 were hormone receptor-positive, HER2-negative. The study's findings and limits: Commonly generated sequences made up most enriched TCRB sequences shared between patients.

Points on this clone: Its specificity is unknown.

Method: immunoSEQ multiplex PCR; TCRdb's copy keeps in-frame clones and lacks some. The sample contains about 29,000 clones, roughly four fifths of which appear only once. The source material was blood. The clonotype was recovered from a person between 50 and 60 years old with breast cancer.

The CDR3 spells CASSVTSGSWADTQYF. CDR3 DNA sequence: TGTGCCAGCAGCGTCACTAGCGGGAGTTGGGCAGATACGCAGTATTTT. The chain employs TRBV9 and TRBJ2-3; 11 positions agree with TRBD2. J was trimmed by 4 bases and V by 2 bases; bases with no gene match: 6. Germline CDR1 SGDLS, CDR2 YYNGEE. The CDR3 runs to 16 residues.